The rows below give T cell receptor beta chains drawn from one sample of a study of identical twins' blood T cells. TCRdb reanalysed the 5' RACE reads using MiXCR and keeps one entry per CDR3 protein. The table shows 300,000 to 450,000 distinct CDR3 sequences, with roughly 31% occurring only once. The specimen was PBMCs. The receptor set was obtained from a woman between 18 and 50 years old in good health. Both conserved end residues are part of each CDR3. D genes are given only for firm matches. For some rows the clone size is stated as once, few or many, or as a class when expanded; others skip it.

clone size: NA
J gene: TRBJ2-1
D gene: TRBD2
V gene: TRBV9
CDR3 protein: CASSPVAGAWEQFF
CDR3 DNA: TGTGCCAGCAGCCCAGTAGCGGGAGCATGGGAGCAGTTCTTC

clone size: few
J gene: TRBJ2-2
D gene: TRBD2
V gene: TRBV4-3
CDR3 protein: CASRQRLAANTGELFF
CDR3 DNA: TGCGCCAGCCGTCAGAGGCTAGCGGCGAACACCGGGGAGCTGTTTTTT

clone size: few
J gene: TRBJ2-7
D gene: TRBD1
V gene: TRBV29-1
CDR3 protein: CSVELTGQYEQYF
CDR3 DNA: TGCAGCGTGGAACTGACAGGGCAATACGAGCAGTACTTC

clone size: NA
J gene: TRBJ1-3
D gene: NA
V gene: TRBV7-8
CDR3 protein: CASSLVVWVGGNTVYF
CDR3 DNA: TGTGCCAGCAGCTTAGTTGTTTGGGTTGGTGGAAACACCGTATATTTT

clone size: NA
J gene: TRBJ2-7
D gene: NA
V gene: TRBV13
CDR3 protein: CASSLGVFYEQYF
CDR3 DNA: TGTGCCAGCAGCTTAGGAGTATTCTACGAGCAGTACTTC

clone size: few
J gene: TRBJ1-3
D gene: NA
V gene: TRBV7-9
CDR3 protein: CASSPRAGHSGNTIYF
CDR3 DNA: TGTGCCAGCAGCCCCCGGGCAGGACACTCTGGAAACACCATATATTTT

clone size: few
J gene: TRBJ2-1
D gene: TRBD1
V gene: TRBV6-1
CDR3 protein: CASSEFPPRTDRANEQFF
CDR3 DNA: TGTGCCAGCAGTGAATTCCCCCCAAGAACGGACAGGGCGAATGAGCAGTTCTTC

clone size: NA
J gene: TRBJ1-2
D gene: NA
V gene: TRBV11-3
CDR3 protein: CASSPNGRHNYGYTF
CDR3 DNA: TGTGCCAGCAGCCCGAACGGGCGACATAACTATGGCTACACCTTC

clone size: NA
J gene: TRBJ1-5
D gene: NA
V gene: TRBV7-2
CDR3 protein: CASSLVMGQPQHF
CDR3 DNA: TGTGCCAGCAGCTTAGTTATGGGTCAGCCCCAGCATTTT

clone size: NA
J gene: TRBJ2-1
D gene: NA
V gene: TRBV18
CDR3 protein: CASSLEAGSFDEQFF
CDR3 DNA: TGTGCCAGCTCACTTGAGGCAGGGTCGTTCGATGAGCAGTTCTTC

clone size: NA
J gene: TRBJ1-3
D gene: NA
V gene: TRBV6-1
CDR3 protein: CASIEPKGLGNTIYF
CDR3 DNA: TGTGCCAGCATCGAGCCCAAGGGGCTGGGAAACACCATATATTTT

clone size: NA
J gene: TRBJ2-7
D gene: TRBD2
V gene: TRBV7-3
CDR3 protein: CASSLSREGEQYF
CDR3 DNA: TGTGCCAGCAGCTTAAGCAGGGAGGGCGAGCAGTACTTC

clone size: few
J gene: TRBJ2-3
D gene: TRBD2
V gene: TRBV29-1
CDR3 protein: CSATSGSTDTQYF
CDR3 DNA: TGCAGCGCTACTAGCGGCAGCACAGATACGCAGTATTTT

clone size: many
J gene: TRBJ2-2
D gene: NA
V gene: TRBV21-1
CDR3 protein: CASSKVTGACPGELFF
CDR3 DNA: TGTGCCAGCAGCAAAGTTACGGGTGCCTGCCCCGGGGAGCTGTTTTTT

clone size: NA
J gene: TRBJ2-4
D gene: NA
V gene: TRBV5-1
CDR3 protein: CASSALFVKNIQYF
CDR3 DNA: TGCGCCAGCAGCGCCCTATTTGTCAAAAACATTCAGTACTTC

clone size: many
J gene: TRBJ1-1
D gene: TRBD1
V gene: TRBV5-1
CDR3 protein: CASSLDRVNTEAFF
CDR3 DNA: TGCGCCAGCAGCCTGGACAGGGTGAACACTGAAGCTTTCTTT

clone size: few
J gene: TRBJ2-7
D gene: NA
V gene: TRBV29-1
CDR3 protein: CSVRGSLSSYEQYF
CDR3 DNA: TGCAGCGTTCGCGGCAGTTTAAGCTCCTACGAGCAGTACTTC

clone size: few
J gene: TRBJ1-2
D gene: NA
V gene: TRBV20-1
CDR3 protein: CSASTDRLYGYTF
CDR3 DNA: TGCAGTGCTTCTACCGACAGACTCTATGGCTACACCTTC

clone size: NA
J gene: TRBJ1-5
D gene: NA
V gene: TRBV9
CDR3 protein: CTSSVGTFQPQHF
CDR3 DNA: TGTACCAGCAGCGTAGGGACGTTTCAGCCCCAGCATTTT

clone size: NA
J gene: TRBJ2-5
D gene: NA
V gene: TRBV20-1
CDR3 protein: CSARDSGSTETQYF
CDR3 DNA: TGCAGTGCTAGGGACTCAGGGTCTACAGAGACCCAGTACTTC

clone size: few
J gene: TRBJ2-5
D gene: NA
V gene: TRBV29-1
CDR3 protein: CSVEGLQETQYF
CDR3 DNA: TGCAGCGTCGAGGGCCTCCAAGAGACCCAGTACTTC

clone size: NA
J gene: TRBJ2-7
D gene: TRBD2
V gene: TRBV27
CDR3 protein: CASNLAAGGITEQYF
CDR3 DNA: TGTGCCAGCAATCTCGCGGCGGGAGGAATCACCGAGCAGTACTTC

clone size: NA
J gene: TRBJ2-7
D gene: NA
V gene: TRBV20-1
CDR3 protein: CSALGPTYEQYF
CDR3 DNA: TGCAGTGCTCTGGGGCCTACCTACGAGCAGTACTTC

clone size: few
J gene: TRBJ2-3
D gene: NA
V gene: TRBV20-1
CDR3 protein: CSASPPTSRADTQYF
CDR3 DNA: TGCAGTGCTAGCCCCCCAACGAGTCGTGCAGATACGCAGTATTTT

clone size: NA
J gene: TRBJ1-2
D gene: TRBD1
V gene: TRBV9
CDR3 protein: CASSVTGDRGFGYTF
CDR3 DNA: TGTGCCAGCAGCGTAACTGGAGACAGGGGGTTTGGCTACACCTTC

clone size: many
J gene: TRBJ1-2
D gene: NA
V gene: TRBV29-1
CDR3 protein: CSVEVDYGYTF
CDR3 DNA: TGCAGCGTTGAGGTCGACTATGGCTACACCTTC

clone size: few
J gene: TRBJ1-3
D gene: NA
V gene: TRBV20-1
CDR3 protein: CSARTTRAAGNTIYF
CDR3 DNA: TGCAGTGCTAGGACCACACGGGCCGCGGGAAACACCATATATTTT

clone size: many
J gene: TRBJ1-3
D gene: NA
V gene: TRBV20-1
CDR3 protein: CSAATSNTIYF
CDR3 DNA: TGCAGTGCTGCTACATCGAACACCATATATTTT

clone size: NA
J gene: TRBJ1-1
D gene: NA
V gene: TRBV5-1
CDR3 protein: CAWRGEPVFGTEAFF
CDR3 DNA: TGCGCCTGGAGGGGAGAGCCGGTCTTTGGCACTGAAGCTTTCTTT

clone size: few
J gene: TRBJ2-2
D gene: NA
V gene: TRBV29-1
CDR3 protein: CSVVSVSTGELFF
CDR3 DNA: TGCAGCGTTGTTAGCGTGAGCACCGGGGAGCTGTTTTTT

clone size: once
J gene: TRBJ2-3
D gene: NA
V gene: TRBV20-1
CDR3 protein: CSASKVPDTQYF
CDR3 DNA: TGCAGTGCTAGCAAGGTCCCAGATACGCAGTATTTT

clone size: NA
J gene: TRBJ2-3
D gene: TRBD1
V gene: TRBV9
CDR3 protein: CASSERTGKATQYF
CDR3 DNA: TGTGCCAGCAGCGAGAGGACAGGGAAGGCTACGCAGTATTTT

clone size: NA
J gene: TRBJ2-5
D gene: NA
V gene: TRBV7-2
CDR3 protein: CASSRLIQETQYF
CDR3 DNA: TGTGCCAGCAGCCGACTAATCCAAGAGACCCAGTACTTC

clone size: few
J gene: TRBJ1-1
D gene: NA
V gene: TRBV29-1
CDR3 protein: CSVSGFEAFF
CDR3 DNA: TGCAGCGTTAGTGGTTTCGAAGCTTTCTTT

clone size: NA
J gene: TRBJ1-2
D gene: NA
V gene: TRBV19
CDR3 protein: CASSPGSPNYGYTF
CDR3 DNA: TGTGCCAGTAGTCCAGGGTCTCCTAACTATGGCTACACCTTC

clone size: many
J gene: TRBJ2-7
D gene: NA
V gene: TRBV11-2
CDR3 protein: CASSLDTFSYEQYF
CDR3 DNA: TGTGCCAGCAGCTTAGATACCTTTTCCTACGAGCAGTACTTC

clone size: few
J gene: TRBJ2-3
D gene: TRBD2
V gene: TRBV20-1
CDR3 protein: CSATRPTSGTDTQYF
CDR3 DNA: TGCAGTGCTACTAGACCGACTAGCGGGACAGATACGCAGTATTTT

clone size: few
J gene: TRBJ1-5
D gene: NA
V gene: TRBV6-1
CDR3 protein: CASTVAGNQPQHF
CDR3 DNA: TGTGCCAGCACGGTTGCGGGTAATCAGCCCCAGCATTTT

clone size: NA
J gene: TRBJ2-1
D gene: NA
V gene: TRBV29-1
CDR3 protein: CSSTRGGGYNEQFF
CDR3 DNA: TGCAGCTCCACTCGGGGTGGGGGATACAATGAGCAGTTCTTC

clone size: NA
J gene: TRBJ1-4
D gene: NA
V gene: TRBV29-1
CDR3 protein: CSVESGFNEKLFF
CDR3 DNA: TGCAGCGTTGAATCGGGTTTTAATGAAAAACTGTTTTTT

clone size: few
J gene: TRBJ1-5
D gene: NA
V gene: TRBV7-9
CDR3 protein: CASSFRNSNQPQHF
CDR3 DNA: TGTGCCAGCAGCTTCCGTAACAGTAATCAGCCCCAGCATTTT

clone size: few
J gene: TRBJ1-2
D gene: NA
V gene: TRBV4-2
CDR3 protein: CASSQEFSGRGKRYTF
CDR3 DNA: TGTGCCAGCAGCCAAGAATTCTCGGGTCGAGGGAAGCGCTACACCTTC

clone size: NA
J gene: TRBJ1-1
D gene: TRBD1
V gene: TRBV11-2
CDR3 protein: CASSLIRQGPSTEAFF
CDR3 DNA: TGTGCCAGCAGCTTAATCCGACAGGGGCCGTCGACTGAAGCTTTCTTT

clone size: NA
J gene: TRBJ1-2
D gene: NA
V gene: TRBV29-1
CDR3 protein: CSVVTTTYGYTF
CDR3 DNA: TGCAGCGTAGTCACCACAACCTATGGCTACACCTTC

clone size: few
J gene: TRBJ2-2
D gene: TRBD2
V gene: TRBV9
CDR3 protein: CASSVTAGGTGELFF
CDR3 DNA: TGTGCCAGCAGCGTAACTGCGGGAGGCACCGGGGAGCTGTTTTTT

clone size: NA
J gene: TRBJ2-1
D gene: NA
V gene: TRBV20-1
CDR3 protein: CSARDRYVAGLYNEQFF
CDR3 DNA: TGTAGTGCTAGAGATAGGTATGTGGCGGGCCTCTACAATGAGCAGTTCTTC

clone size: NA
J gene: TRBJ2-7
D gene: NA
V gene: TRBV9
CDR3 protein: CASSVGDHNYEQYF
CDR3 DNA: TGTGCCAGCAGCGTAGGGGACCACAACTACGAGCAGTACTTC

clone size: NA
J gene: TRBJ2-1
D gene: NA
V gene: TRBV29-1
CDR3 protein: CSVEDSPLSNEQFF
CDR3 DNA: TGCAGCGTTGAAGACTCCCCCCTCTCCAATGAGCAGTTCTTC

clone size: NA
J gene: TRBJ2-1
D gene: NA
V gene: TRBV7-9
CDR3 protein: CASSRLDEYNEQFF
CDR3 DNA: TGTGCCAGCAGCCGACTAGACGAATACAATGAGCAGTTCTTC

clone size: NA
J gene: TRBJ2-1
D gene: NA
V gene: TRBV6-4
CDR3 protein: CASSDRGGLSIDEQFF
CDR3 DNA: TGTGCCAGCAGTGATCGGGGAGGTCTTTCTATTGATGAGCAGTTCTTC

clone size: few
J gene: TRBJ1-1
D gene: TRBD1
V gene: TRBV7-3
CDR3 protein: CASGGGRNTEAFF
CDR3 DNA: TGTGCCAGCGGAGGGGGCAGGAACACTGAAGCTTTCTTT

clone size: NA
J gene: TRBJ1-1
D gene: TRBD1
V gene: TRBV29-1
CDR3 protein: CSVAGTALNTEAFF
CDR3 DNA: TGCAGCGTTGCCGGGACAGCGTTGAACACTGAAGCTTTCTTT